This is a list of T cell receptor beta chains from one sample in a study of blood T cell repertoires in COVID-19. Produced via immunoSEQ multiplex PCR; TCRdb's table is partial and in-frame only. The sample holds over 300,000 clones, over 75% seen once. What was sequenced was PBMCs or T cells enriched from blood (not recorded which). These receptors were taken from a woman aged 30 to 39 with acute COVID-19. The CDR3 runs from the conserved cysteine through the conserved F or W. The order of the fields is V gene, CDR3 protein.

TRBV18,CASSPSTGQGANGYTF
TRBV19,CASSIEDRELFF
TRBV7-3,CASSYRQTGELFF
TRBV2,CASPSGTVYGYTF
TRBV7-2,CASSLSIGTPYGYTF
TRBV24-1,CATVGRKTGELFF
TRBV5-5,CASSLLQSNQPQHF
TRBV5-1,CASSLAGGNFLGTYEQYF
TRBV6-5,CASWGLAGGKNIQYF
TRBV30,CAWSVLQGRDEQFF
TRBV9,CASSVDGGSSYGYTF
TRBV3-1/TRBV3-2,CASSRYDRAINEKLFF
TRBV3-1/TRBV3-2,CASSQEVAGAPLGSNEQFF
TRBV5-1,CASSWGDGLTGETQYF
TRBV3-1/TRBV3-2,CASSQTGQEAFF
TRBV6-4,CASSDTLTGPAFF